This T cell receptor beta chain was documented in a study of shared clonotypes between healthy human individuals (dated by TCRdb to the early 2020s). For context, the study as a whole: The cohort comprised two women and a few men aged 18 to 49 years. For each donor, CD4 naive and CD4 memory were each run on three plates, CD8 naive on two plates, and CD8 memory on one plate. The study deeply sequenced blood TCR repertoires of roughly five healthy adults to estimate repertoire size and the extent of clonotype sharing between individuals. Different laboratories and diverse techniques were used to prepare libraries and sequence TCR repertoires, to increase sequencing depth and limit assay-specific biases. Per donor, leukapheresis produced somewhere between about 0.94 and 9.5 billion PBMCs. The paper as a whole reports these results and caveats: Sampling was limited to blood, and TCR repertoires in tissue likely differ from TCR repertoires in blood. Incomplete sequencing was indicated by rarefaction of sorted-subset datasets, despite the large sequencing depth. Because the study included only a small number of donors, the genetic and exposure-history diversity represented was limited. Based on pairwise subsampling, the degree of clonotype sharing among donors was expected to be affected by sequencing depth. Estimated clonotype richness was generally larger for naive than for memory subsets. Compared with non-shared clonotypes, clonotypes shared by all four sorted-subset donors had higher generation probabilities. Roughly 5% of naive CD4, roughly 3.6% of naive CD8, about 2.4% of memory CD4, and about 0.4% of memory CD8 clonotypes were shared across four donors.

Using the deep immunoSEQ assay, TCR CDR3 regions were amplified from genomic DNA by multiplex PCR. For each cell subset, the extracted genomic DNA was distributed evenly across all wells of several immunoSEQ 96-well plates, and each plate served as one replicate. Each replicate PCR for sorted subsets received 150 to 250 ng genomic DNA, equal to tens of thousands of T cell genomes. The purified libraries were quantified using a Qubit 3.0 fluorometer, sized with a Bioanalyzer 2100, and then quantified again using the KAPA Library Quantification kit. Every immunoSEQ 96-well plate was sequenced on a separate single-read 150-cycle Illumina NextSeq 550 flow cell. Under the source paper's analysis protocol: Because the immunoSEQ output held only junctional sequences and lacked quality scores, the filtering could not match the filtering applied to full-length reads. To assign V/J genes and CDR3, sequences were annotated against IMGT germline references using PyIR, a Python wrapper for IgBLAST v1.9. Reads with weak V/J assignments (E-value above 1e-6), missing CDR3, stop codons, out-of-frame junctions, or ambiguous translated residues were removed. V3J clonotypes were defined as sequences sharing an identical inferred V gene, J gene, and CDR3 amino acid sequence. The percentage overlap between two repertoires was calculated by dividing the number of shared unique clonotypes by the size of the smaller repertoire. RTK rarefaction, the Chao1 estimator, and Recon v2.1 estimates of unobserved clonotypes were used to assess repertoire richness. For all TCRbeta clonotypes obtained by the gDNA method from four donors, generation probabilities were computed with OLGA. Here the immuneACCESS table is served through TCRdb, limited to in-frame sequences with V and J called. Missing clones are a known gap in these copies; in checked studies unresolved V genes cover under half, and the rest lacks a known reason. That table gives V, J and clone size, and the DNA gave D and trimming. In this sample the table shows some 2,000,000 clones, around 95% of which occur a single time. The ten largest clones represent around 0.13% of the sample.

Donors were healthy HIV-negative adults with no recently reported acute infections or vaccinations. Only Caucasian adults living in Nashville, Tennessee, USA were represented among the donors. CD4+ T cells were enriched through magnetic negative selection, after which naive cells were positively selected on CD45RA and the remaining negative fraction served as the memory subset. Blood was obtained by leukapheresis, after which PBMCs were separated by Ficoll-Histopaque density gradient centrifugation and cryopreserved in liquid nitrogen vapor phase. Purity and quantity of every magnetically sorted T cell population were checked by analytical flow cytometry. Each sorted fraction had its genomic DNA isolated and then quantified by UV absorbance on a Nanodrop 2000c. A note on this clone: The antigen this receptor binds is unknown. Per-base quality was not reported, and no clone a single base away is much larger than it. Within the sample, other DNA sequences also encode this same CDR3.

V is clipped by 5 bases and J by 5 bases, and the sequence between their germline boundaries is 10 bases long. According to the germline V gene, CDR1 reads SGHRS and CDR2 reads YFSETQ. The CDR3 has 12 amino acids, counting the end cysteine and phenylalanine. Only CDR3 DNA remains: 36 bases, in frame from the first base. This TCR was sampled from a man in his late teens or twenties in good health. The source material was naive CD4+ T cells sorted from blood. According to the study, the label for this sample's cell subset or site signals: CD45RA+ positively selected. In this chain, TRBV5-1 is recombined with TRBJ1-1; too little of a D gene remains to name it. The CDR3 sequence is CASSLDGTEAFF. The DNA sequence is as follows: TGCGCCAGCAGTCTTGACGGGACTGAAGCTTTCTTT. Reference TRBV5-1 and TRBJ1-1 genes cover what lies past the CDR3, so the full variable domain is KAGVTQTPRYLIKTRGQQVTLSCSPISGHRSVSWYQQTPGQGLQFLFEYFSETQRNKGNFPGRFSGRQFSNSRSEMNVSTLELGDSALYLCASSLDGTEAFFGQGTRLTVV.